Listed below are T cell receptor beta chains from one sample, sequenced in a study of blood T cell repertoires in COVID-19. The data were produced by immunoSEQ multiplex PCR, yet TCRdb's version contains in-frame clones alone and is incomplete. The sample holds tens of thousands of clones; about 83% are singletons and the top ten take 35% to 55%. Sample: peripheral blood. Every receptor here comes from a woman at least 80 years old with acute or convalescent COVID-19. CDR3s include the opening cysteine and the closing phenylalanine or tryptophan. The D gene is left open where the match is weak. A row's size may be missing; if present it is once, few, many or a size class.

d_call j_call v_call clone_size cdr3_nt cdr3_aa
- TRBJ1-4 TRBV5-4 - TGTGCCAGCAGCCGGCCCGGTCGACAGGATGAAAAACTGTTTTTT CASSRPGRQDEKLFF
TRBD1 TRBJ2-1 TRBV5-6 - TGTGCCAGCAGATTCCGGGACAGGGGGCAAGGTGGGCAGTTCTTC CASRFRDRGQGGQFF
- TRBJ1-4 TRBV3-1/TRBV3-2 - TGTGCCAGCAGCCTGTCTATACTTAATGAAAAACTGTTTTTT CASSLSILNEKLFF
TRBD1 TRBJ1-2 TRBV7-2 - TGTGCCAGCAGGTCGACAGGGTCCCATGGCTACACCTTC CASRSTGSHGYTF
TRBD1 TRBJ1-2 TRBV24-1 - TGTGCCACCAGTGATGCCGGGACAGGGAACTATGGCTACACCTTC CATSDAGTGNYGYTF
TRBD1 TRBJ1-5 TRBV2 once TGTGCCAGCAGCTCCGACAGGGATAGCAATCAGCCCCAGCATTTT CASSSDRDSNQPQHF
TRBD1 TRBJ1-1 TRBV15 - TGTGCCACCAGCAGAGCCGGACAGGGGGCAACGGCTTTCTTT CATSRAGQGATAFF
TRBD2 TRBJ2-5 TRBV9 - TGTGCCAGCAGCGCCGCGGGGGGGGCGGGGACCCAGTACTTC CASSAAGGAGTQYF
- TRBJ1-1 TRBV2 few TGTGCCAGCAGTGCAGAGAGGTCGCAAGCTTTCTTT CASSAERSQAFF
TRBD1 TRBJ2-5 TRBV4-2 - TGTGCCAGCAGCCACCCGGGACAGGGGGCAGAGACCCAGTACTTC CASSHPGQGAETQYF
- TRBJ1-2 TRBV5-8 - TGTGCCAGCAGCGCCCTACTTGGTGGCTACACCTTC CASSALLGGYTF
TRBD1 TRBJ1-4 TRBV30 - TGTGCCTGGCAAAACAGGGGGCGTTTTGAAAAACTGTTTTTT CAWQNRGRFEKLFF
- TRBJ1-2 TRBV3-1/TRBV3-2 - TGTGCCAGCAGCCACAGGAGGGCCTATGGCTACACCTTC CASSHRRAYGYTF
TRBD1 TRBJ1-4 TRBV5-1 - TGCGCCAGCAGCTTGGAGGTCGGGGACAGGAATGAAAAACTGTTTTTT CASSLEVGDRNEKLFF
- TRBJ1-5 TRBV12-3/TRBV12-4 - TGTGCCAGCAGGCAGGACATTTCTCAGCCCCAGCATTTT CASRQDISQPQHF
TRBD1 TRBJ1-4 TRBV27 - TGTGCCAGCAGTACGCTACAGGGGAAACTGTTTTTT CASSTLQGKLFF
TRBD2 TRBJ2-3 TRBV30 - TGTGCCTGGAGTGGGGACTACCCAGATACGCAGTATTTT CAWSGDYPDTQYF
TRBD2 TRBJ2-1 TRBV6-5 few TGTGCCAGCAGTTACAGCCCGAGGACTAGCGGGGGGGCAAAGTTCTTC CASSYSPRTSGGAKFF
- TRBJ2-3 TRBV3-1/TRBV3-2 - TGTGCCAGCAGCCCGGACTATCGAGGGGATACGCAGTATTTT CASSPDYRGDTQYF
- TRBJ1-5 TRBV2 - TGTGCCAGCAGGGACGCAGGGTTCAATCAGCCCCAGCATTTT CASRDAGFNQPQHF
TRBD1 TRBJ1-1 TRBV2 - TGTGCCAGCAGAAGGACAGGTCGAGCTTTCTTT CASRRTGRAFF
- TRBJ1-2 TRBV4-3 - TGCGCCAGCAGCCAGAACAGGGATAACTATGGCTACACCTTC CASSQNRDNYGYTF
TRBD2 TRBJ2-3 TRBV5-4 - TGTGCCAGCAGCTTGTACAGCGGGGGCGCAGATACGCAGTATTTT CASSLYSGGADTQYF
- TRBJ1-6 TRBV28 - TGTGCCAGCAGTTTTGTTCAGGGGAATTCACCCCTCCACTTT CASSFVQGNSPLHF
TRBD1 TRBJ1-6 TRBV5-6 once TGTGCCAGCAGCCCTGATATGGGCAGGGGGCCTTCACCCCTCCACTTT CASSPDMGRGPSPLHF
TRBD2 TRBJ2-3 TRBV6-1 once TGTGCCAGCAGTGACCCTAGCGGGGGGACCACAGATACGCAGTATTTT CASSDPSGGTTDTQYF
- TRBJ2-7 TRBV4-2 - TGTGCCAGCAGTTGGGGGGGCGGGGTCTCCTACGAGCAGTACTTC CASSWGGGVSYEQYF
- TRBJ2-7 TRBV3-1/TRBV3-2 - TGTGCCAGCAGCCAAGTCGGGGTCCAACAGTACTTC CASSQVGVQQYF
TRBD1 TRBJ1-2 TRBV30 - TGTGCCTGGAGTTCACAGGGGGCTGGTGGCTACACCTTC CAWSSQGAGGYTF
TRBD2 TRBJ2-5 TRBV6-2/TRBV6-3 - TGTGCCAGCAGCCTCGGGGCGGGGGGTCGAGGGGCCCAGTACTTC CASSLGAGGRGAQYF
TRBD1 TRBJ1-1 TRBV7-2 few TGTGCCAGCAGCTGGGGACAGATGGTCACTGAAGCTTTCTTT CASSWGQMVTEAFF
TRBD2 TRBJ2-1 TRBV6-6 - TGTGCCAGCAGTTCCGGACTAGGGAATGAGCAGTTCTTC CASSSGLGNEQFF
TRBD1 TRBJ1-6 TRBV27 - TGTGCCAGCAGTTTAAACAGGGGCAATTCACCCCTCCACTTT CASSLNRGNSPLHF
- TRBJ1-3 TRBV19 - TGTGCCAGTAGTATGTCACAGGTTGGAAACACCATATATTTT CASSMSQVGNTIYF
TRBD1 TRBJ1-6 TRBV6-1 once TGTGCCAGCAGTGATTGGACAGGGTCTTCACCCCTCCACTTT CASSDWTGSSPLHF
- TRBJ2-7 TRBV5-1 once TGCGCCAGCAGCCCCGGGACGGGGGTTAGGGAGCAGTACTTC CASSPGTGVREQYF
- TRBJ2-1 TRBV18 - TGTGCCAGCTCCCAGACGGGACTGGACTCCTACAATGAGCAGTTCTTC CASSQTGLDSYNEQFF
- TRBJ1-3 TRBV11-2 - TGTGCCAGCAGTACAGGGTATGCTGGAAACACCATATATTTT CASSTGYAGNTIYF
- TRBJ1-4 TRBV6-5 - TGTGCCAGCAGGACTCCAACTAATGAAAAACTGTTTTTT CASRTPTNEKLFF
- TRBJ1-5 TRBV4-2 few TGTGCCAGCAGCCAAACAGGAGGCAATCAGCCCCAGCATTTT CASSQTGGNQPQHF
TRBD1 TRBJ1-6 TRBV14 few TGTGCCAGCAGCCAAGAACAGGGGTATTCACCCCTCCACTTT CASSQEQGYSPLHF
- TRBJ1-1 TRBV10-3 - TGTGCCGGAGCCGGGGTTGACACTGAAGCTTTCTTT CAGAGVDTEAFF
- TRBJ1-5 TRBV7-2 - TGTGCCAGCAGCTTAGTCAGGGAGGGTCAGCCCCAGCATTTT CASSLVREGQPQHF
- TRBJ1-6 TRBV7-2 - TGTGCCAGCAGCTTAGTGGCAGGGTCGACCCGAAATTCACCCCTCCACTTT CASSLVAGSTRNSPLHF
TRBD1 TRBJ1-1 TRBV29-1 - TGCAGCGTAGGGGACAGGAACACTGAAGCTTTCTTT CSVGDRNTEAFF
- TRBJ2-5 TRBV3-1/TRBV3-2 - TGTGCCAGCTCCCGGGGGACCCAGTACTTC CASSRGTQYF
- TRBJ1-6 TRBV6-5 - TGTGCCAGCAGTTACTCGCGGATGGCCTATAATTCACCCCTCCACTTT CASSYSRMAYNSPLHF
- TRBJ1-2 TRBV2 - TGTGCCAGCAGTGTTCGACAGACGGGCTACACCTTC CASSVRQTGYTF
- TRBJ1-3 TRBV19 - TGTGCCAGTAGTACGACAGGTACTGGAAACACCATATATTTT CASSTTGTGNTIYF
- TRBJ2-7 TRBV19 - TGTGCCAGTAGTATCCGGGAATCCTCCTACGAGCAGTACTTC CASSIRESSYEQYF
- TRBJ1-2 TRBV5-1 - TGCGCCAGCAGCTCCGGTGGAGGTCTAGGCTACACCTTC CASSSGGGLGYTF
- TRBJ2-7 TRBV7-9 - TGTGCCAGCAGCCCGAACTCGGGCGAGCAGTACTTC CASSPNSGEQYF